Shown below are 3 T cell receptor beta chains from a single sample sequenced in a study of T cells expressing NK-cell markers. TCRdb reanalyzed the 5' RACE reads, giving one entry per CDR3 protein sequence and no DNA. The listing contains 300,000 to 500,000 distinct CDR3 sequences. Material: blood T cells: a sorted CD56 or NKG2C T cell subset, CD4+ or CD8+ T cells, or bulk PBMC T cells (not recorded which). The receptors shown here come from a woman aged 45-59 years in good health.

The V gene is TRBV9, the J gene TRBJ2-6; TCRdb indicates TRBD1, and absent DNA this call remains unverified. Germline CDR1 SGDLS, CDR2 YYNGEE. The length of the CDR3 is 17 residues. This CDR3 is CASSVEDRGSGANVLTF.

This chain uses TRBV7-9 with TRBJ2-7. The germline gives CDR1 SEHNR, CDR2 FQNEAQ (reference sequence). This CDR3 has 13 amino acids. Here the CDR3 reads CASSYRLFDEQYF.

The rearrangement joins TRBV5-1 to TRBJ2-7; TCRdb returns TRBD2, unconfirmable since there is no DNA. The CDR3 runs to 15 residues. The germline V gene has CDR1 SGHRS and CDR2 YFSETQ. The CDR3 spells CASSLVGSGKDEQYF.